The 5 T cell receptor beta chains presented below share a single source sample, sequenced in a study of blood T cell repertoires in COVID-19. Measured with immunoSEQ multiplex PCR; TCRdb has only the in-frame clones, and not every one. The sample carries 200,000 to 250,000 clones, less than 85% recorded once. The sequenced material came from peripheral blood. Receptor source: a woman older than 75 with acute or convalescent COVID-19.

The chain combines TRBV27 with TRBJ1-2; D remains unclear. V was cut by 2 bases and J by 0 bases, with 10 bases left in between. The CDR3 is made up of 15 amino acids. Germline CDR1 is MNHEY and CDR2 is SMNVEV (reference sequence). CDR3 coding DNA: TGTGCCAGCAGTTTAGGCAGAGAGGCTAACTATGGCTACACCTTC. This encodes CASSLGREANYGYTF.

This clone has only one observation. This chain connects TRBV10-3 to TRBJ1-1; the D is unclear. The CDR3 consists of 15 residues. Between the trimmed V and J ends, which lost 2 bases and 1 base, there was a span of 11 bases. The V gene's germline CDR1 is ENHRY and CDR2 SYGVKD. The CDR3 DNA reads as TGTGCCATCAGTGAGGCCAGAACCGCGAACACTGAAGCTTTCTTT. Its translation is CAISEARTANTEAFF.

The rearrangement uses TRBV29-1 and TRBJ1-1, with a tentative D call TRBD1 (6 bases). CDR1 is SQVTM and CDR2 is ANQGSEA in the germline V gene. The CDR3 contains 12 residues. V shed 4 bases and J shed 4 bases, with 10 bases lying between them. CDR3 amino acids: CSVVGGVTEAFF. In DNA, the CDR3 is TGCAGCGTTGTAGGGGGTGTCACTGAAGCTTTCTTT.

This clone appeared a single time. J is TRBJ1-2 and V is TRBV19; D is unresolved. The CDR3 sequence is 15 residues long. Trimming left V 3 bases short and J 6 bases short, with 17 bases between. The germline gives CDR1 LNHDA, CDR2 SQIVND (reference sequence). CDR3 DNA sequence: TGTGCCAGTAGTATGCGGGTGGCAGGTCATCATGGCTACACCTTC. Its protein product is CASSMRVAGHHGYTF.

The chain recombines TRBV9 with TRBJ1-1; D is unresolved. Germline lookup yields CDR1 SGDLS and CDR2 YYNGEE. Deletions cut 4 bases from V and 11 bases from J, with 21 bases between. CDR3 length: 14 amino acids. CDR3 in amino acids: CASSPQTNINLAFF. CDR3 DNA sequence: TGTGCCAGCAGCCCCCAGACAAACATCAACCTCGCTTTCTTT.